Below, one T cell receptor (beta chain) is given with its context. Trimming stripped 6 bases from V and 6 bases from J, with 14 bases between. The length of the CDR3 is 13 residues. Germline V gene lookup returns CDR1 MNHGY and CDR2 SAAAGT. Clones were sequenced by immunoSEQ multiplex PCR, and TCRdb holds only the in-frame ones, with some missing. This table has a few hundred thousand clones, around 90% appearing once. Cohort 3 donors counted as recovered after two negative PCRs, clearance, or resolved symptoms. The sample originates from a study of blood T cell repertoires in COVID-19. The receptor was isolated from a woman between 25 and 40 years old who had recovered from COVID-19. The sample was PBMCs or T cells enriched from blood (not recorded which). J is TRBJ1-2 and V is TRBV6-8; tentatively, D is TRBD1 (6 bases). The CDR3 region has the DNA TGTGCCAGCAGACTACAGGGACCTGATGGCTACACCTTC. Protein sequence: CASRLQGPDGYTF.